What follows describes a single T cell receptor (beta chain). This specimen comes from a study of blood T cell repertoires in COVID-19. Study in general: Samples taken during acute and convalescent COVID-19 were collected in the United States, Italy and Spain.

Participants were aged about 18 to 95 years, lived in 20 to 25 US areas, and enrolled virtually. In germline, CDR1 is SEHNR, CDR2 FQNEAQ (reference sequence). Deletions cut 6 bases from V and 0 bases from J, with 5 bases between. The CDR3 is 12 amino acids. Sequencing was performed with immunoSEQ multiplex PCR; in TCRdb, only in-frame clones are kept and a portion is missing. The table records hundreds of thousands of clones, about 86% of them present only once. The specimen sequenced was PBMCs or T cells enriched from blood (not recorded which). The TCR originated in a man aged 25-40 years with acute COVID-19. The V gene is TRBV7-9, the J gene TRBJ1-1, with D uncertain. As DNA, the CDR3 is TGTGCCAGCAGAGAGTTGAACACTGAAGCTTTCTTT. The encoded protein is CASRELNTEAFF.